These 13 T cell receptor beta chains came from one sample sequenced in a study of T cell responses to AZD1222 COVID-19 vaccine. Repertoires were generated with immunoSEQ multiplex PCR, while TCRdb's copy carries only in-frame clones and drops some. The sample lists some 140,000 clones, around 90% occurring once. The material was peripheral blood, obtained on day 0 of AZD1222 vaccination. Source of these receptors: an adult in good health.

This chain uses TRBV6-5 with TRBJ2-2; a possible D gene is TRBD1 (6 bases). This CDR3 region has 15 residues. CDR1 and CDR2 (germline): MNHEY, SVGAGI. Trimming shortened V by 6 bases and J by 4 bases, and 15 bases separated the two germline ends. CDR3 DNA: TGTGCCAGCAGGATTCAAAGGGGGATCACCGGGGAGCTGTTTTTT. This sequence encodes CASRIQRGITGELFF.

This clone was seen only a few times. This chain links TRBV11-1 with TRBJ1-2; D ambiguous. The germline V and J ends were trimmed by 5 bases and 4 bases, with 11 bases remaining between them. This CDR3 region has 13 residues. Germline assignment: CDR1 SGHAT and CDR2 FQDESV (reference sequence). CDR3 sequence reads: CASSKNPGYGYTF. The CDR3 nucleotides are TGTGCCAGCAGCAAAAATCCCGGCTATGGCTACACCTTC.

V and J are TRBV7-9 and TRBJ1-2; D uncertain. Germline CDR1 is SEHNR and CDR2 is FQNEAQ (reference sequence). This CDR3 has 14 amino acids. Trimming removed 0 bases at V and 0 bases at J, with 5 bases between. The CDR3 is CASSLATPNYGYTF. As DNA, the CDR3 is TGTGCCAGCAGCTTAGCAACACCTAACTATGGCTACACCTTC. The variable domain in full, with the rest retrieved from reference TRBV7-9 and TRBJ1-2, is DTGVSQNPRHKITKRGQNVTFRCDPISEHNRLYWYRQTLGQGPEFLTYFQNEAQLEKSRLLSDRFSAERPKGSFSTLEIQRTEQGDSAMYLCASSLATPNYGYTFGSGTRLTVV.

The sample holds one count of this clone. The gene calls are TRBV23-1 and TRBJ1-1, with 7 nucleotides matching TRBD1. TRBV23-1 is an ORF for which the function is uncertain. V lost 4 bases to trimming and J lost 4 bases; unmatched junction nucleotides: 9. The length of the CDR3 is 15 residues. The CDR3: CASSLPRAGGTEAFF. The CDR3 coding sequence is TGCGCCAGCAGTCTCCCGAGGGCAGGGGGCACTGAAGCTTTCTTT.

This clone turned up a few times. The rearrangement joins TRBV12-3 or TRBV12-4 to TRBJ1-2; unclear D gene. The CDR3 runs to 12 residues. Trimming removed 6 bases from V and 8 bases from J, with 13 bases in between. CDR3: CASSHWSRGYTF. The CDR3 region has the DNA TGTGCCAGCAGCCACTGGTCGAGGGGCTACACCTTC.

The table lists this clone with a count of one. The chain recombines TRBV5-1 with TRBJ1-5; D possibly corresponds to TRBD1 (5 bases). The V and J ends lost 4 bases and 0 bases respectively, with 17 bases between them. CDR1 SGHRS and CDR2 YFSETQ come from the germline V gene. This CDR3 spans 17 amino acids. In nucleotides, the CDR3 is TGCGCCAGCAGCCCACCGGGACGGACGGATAGCAATCAGCCCCAGCATTTT. It codes for CASSPPGRTDSNQPQHF.

The sample holds one count of this clone. The chain links TRBV30 to TRBJ1-3; a weak D match, TRBD1 (6 bases). The V end lost 5 bases, the J end lost 4 bases, and 15 bases lay between the germline ends. The CDR3 runs to 14 residues. Looked up from germline, CDR1 is GTSNPN and CDR2 is SVGIG (reference sequence). The chain's CDR3 is CAWVEGHSGNTIYF. Written as DNA, the CDR3 is TGTGCCTGGGTGGAGGGACACTCCGGAAACACCATATATTTT.

CDR3 amino acids: CASSLGAGQNYEQYF. CDR3 DNA: TGTGCCAGCAGCTTGGGCGCAGGACAGAACTACGAGCAGTACTTC. The chain carries TRBV5-4 and TRBJ2-7, with D possibly matching TRBD1 (6 bases). CDR3 size: 15 residues. V gave up 0 bases and J gave up 3 bases, with 13 bases separating them. The germline gives CDR1 SGHNT, CDR2 YYREEE (reference sequence).

The rearrangement links TRBV6-4 to TRBJ1-5; possibly TRBD1 for D (5 bases). Germline CDR1 reads MRHNA; CDR2 reads SNTAGT. V was pared by 4 bases and J by 5 bases, with 12 bases between. CDR3 length: 14 amino acids. The CDR3 is CASSVAQDDQPQHF. The DNA for the CDR3 is TGTGCCAGCAGTGTGGCACAGGATGATCAGCCCCAGCATTTT.

The rearrangement joins TRBV28 to TRBJ2-7, with 7 positions matching TRBD1. J gave up 7 bases and V 7 bases, and 10 bases lay outside the gene matches. This CDR3 has 13 residues. Germline lookup yields CDR1 MDHEN and CDR2 SYDVKM. CDR3 sequence reads: CASTLSPTGEQYF. The CDR3 DNA follows: TGTGCCAGCACCTTAAGTCCGACAGGGGAGCAGTACTTC.

The chain has TRBV5-1 and TRBJ1-6; no definite D call. The V gene lost 0 bases and the J gene lost 6 bases, with 7 bases spanning the gap. Germline V gene sequence: CDR1 SGHRS, CDR2 YFSETQ. CDR3 size: 14 residues. The CDR3 nucleotides read TGCGCCAGCAGCTTGGAGGTTACTAATTCACCCCTCCACTTT. Its protein is CASSLEVTNSPLHF.

V is TRBV28 and J is TRBJ2-2, with 8 bases matching TRBD2. Germline V gene sequence: CDR1 MDHEN, CDR2 SYDVKM. The CDR3 consists of 16 residues. The V and J ends lost 5 bases and 5 bases, in that order; junction bases with no gene match: 10. The CDR3 protein is CASSPREGKGTGELFF. The CDR3 coding sequence is TGTGCCAGCAGTCCCCGGGAGGGCAAGGGGACCGGGGAGCTGTTTTTT.

The chain joins TRBV28 to TRBJ1-1, with no clear D. The CDR3 length is 13 residues. CDR1 MDHEN and CDR2 SYDVKM come from the germline V gene. Between the trimmed V and J ends, which lost 4 bases and 2 bases, there was a span of 8 bases. As DNA, the CDR3 is TGTGCCAGCAGTTCAACACTTAACACTGAAGCTTTCTTT. Encoded protein: CASSSTLNTEAFF.